This TCR beta chain derives from a study of early T cells in non-severe SARS-CoV-2 infection. Turning to the study itself: Chains were not paired, and sequencing was done on bulk RNA from unsorted whole blood.

The TCR library protocol attached unique molecular identifiers to the individual cDNA molecules. TCRdb processed the 5' RACE reads anew with MiXCR; each CDR3 protein has one entry. Among approximately 70,000 distinct CDR3 sequences listed, more than 9.5% were seen once. Trimming cost V 3 bases and J 0 bases, with 11 bases left between them. The CDR3 consists of 16 residues. A word on this clonotype: The antigen remains undetermined.

The study's findings and limits: VDJdb matching favored anti-spike CD8 responses, missing private and CD4 specificities.

V gene TRBV12-3 or TRBV12-4 combines with J gene TRBJ2-2; a possible D gene is TRBD2 (5 bases). This sequence was found in an adult who was a healthcare worker with PCR-confirmed SARS-CoV-2 infection or an uninfected control (not recorded which). Sequenced here: whole blood, sampled at baseline. This CDR3 reads CASSFASLPNTGELFF. CDR3 nucleotides: TGTGCCAGCAGTTTTGCTAGCCTACCGAACACCGGGGAGCTGTTTTTT.